This T cell receptor beta chain was found in a study of cytomegalovirus exposure and HLA in healthy donors. In the study overall: A preliminary data release comprised 80 million or so unique TCRs obtained from HLA-typed donors. Whole-study findings and limits: TCR beta V- and J-gene trimming was later associated with a missense DCLRE1C variant.

This CDR3 has 14 amino acids. Germline V gene data show CDR1 as SGHTA and CDR2 as FQGNSA. The V and J ends lost 5 bases and 4 bases, in that order; junction bases with no gene match: 5. PCR employed 60 Vbeta and 13 Jbeta primers. The protocol was immunoSEQ multiplex PCR, while the TCRdb copy is restricted to in-frame clones and leaves out a portion. Of fewer than 250,000 clones detected, roughly 75% appear once; the ten largest clones hold under 5%. As for this clone: The antigen is not known.

Unrecorded immune exposure was likely among donors, who were nominally healthy when sampled. The source is a man between 25 and 39 years old in good health and CMV-seropositive. The chain combines TRBV7-2 with TRBJ2-1, with 7 bases matching TRBD1. Sequencing input: PBMCs. The DNA of the CDR3 is TGTGCCAGCAGCCCGCCGGGACAGTACAATGAGCAGTTCTTC. It specifies CASSPPGQYNEQFF. The whole variable domain, filled in from reference TRBV7-2 and TRBJ2-1, reads GAGVSQSPSNKVTEKGKDVELRCDPISGHTALYWYRQSLGQGLEFLIYFQGNSAPDKSGLPSDRFSAERTGGSVSTLTIQRTQQEDSAVYLCASSPPGQYNEQFFGPGTRLTVL.